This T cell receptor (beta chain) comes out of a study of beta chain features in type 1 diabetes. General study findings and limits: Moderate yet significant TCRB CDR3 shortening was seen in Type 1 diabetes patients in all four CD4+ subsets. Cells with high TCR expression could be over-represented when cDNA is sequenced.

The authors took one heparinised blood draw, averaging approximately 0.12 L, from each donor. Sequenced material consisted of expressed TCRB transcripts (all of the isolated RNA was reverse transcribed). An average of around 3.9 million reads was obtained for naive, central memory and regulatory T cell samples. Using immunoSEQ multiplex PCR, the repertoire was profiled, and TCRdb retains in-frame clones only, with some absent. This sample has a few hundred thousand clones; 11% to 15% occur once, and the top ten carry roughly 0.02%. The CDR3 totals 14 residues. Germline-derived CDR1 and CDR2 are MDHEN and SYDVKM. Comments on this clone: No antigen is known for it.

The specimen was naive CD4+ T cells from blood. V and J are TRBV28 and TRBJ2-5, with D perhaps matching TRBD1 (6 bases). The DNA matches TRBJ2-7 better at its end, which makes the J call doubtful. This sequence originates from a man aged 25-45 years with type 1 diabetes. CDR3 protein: CASSLLGAPYEQYF. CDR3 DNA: TGTGCCAGCAGTTTATTGGGGGCCCCCTACGAGCAGTACTTC.